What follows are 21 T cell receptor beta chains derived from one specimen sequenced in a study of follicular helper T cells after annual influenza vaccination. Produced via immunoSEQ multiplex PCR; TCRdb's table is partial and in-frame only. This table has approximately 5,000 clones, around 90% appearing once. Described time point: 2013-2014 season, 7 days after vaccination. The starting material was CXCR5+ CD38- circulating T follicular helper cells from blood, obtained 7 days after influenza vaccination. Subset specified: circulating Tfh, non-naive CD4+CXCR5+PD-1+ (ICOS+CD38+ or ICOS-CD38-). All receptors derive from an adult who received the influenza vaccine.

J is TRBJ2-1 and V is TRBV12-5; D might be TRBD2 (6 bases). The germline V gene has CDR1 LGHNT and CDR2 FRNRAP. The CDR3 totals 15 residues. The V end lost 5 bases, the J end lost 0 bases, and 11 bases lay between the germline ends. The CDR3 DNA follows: TGTGCTAGTGGTCCGGGGGACCTCTCCTACAATGAGCAGTTCTTC. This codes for CASGPGDLSYNEQFF.

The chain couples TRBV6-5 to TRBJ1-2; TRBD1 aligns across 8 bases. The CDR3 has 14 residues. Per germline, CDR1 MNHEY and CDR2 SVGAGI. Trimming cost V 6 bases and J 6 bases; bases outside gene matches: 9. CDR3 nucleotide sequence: TGTGCCAGCAGCCTGGGCAGGGGGCGGGATGGCTACACCTTC. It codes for CASSLGRGRDGYTF.

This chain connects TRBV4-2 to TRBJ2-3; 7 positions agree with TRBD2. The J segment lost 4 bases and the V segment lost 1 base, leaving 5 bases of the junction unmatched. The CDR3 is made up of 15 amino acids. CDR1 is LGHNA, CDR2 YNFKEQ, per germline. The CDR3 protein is CASSQGTRVADTQYF. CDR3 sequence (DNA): TGTGCCAGCAGCCAAGGGACTAGGGTAGCAGATACGCAGTATTTT.

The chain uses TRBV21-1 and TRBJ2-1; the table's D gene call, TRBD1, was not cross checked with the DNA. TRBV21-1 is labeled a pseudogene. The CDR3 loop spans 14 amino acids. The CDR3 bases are TGTGCCAGCAGCAAACCTCCAGGGAATGGTGAGCAGTTCTTC. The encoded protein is CASSKPPGNGEQFF.

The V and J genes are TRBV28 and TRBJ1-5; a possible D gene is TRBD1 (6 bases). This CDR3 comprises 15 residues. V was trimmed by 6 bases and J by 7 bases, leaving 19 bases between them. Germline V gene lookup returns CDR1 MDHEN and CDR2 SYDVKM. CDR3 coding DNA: TGTGCCAGCAGCAACCGGGGGGGGCGGGGACAGCCCCAGCATTTT. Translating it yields CASSNRGGRGQPQHF. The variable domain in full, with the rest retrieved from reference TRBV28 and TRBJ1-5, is DVKVTQSSRYLVKRTGEKVFLECVQDMDHENMFWYRQDPGLGLRLIYFSYDVKMKEKGDIPEGYSVSREKKERFSLILESASTNQTSMYLCASSNRGGRGQPQHFGDGTRLSIL.

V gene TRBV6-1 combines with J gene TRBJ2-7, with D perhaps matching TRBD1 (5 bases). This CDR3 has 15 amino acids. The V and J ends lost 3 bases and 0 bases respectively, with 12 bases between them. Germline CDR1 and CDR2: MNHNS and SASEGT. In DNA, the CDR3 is TGTGCCAGCAGTGAGGGGCCCATGAGCTCCTACGAGCAGTACTTC. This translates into CASSEGPMSSYEQYF.

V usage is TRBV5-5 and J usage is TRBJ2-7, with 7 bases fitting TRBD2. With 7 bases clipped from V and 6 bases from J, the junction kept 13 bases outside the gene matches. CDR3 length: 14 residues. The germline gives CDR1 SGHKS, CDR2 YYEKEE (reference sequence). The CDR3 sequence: CASAPPGEGREQYF. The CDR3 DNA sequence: TGTGCCAGCGCCCCCCCCGGGGAGGGACGCGAGCAGTACTTC.

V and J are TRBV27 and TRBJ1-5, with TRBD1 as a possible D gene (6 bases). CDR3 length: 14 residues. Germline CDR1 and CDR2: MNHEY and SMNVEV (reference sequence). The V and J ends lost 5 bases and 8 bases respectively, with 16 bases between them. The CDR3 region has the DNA TGTGCCAGCAGTCCCACAGGGCGCAGGGAGCCCCAGCATTTT. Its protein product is CASSPTGRREPQHF.

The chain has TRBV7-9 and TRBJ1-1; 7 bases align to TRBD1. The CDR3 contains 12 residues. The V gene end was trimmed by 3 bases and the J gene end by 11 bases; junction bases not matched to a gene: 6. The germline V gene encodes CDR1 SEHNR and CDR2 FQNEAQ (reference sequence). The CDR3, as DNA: TGTGCCAGCAGCTTCGCCGGGACAGACGCTTTCTTT. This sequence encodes CASSFAGTDAFF.

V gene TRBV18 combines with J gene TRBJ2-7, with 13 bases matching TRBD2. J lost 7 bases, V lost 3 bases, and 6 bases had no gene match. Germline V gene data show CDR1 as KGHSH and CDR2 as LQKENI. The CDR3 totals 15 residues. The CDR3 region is CASSPLGTSGNEQYF. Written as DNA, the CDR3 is TGTGCCAGCTCACCCCTCGGGACTAGCGGGAATGAGCAGTACTTC.

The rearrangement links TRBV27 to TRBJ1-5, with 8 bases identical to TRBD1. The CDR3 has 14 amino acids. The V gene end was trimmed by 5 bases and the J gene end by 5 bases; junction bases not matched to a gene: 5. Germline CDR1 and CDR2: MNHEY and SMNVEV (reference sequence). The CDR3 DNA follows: TGTGCCAGCAGTCCCCTGGACAGGGATCAGCCCCAGCATTTT. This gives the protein CASSPLDRDQPQHF.

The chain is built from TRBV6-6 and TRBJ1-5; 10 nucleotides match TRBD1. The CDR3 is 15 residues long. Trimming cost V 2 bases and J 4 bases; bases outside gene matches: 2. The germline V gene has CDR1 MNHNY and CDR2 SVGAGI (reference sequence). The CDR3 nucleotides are TGTGCCAGCAGTTACGCGGGACAGGGGAATCAGCCCCAGCATTTT. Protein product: CASSYAGQGNQPQHF.

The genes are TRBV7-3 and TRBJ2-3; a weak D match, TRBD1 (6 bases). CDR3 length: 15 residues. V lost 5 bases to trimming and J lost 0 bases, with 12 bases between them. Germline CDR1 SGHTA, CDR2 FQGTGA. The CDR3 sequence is CASSPRGQSTDTQYF. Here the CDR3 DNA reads TGTGCCAGCAGCCCCCGCGGACAGAGCACAGATACGCAGTATTTT.

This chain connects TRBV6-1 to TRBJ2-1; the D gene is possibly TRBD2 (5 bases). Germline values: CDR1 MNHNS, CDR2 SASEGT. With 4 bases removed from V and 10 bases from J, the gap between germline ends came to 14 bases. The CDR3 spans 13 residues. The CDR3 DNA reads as TGTGCCAGCAGTGCTCGGACTGAAAGCGAGCAGTTCTTC. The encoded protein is CASSARTESEQFF.

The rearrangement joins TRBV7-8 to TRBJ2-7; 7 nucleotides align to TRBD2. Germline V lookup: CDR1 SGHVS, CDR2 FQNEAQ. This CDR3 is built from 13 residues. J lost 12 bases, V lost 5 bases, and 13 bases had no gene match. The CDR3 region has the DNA TGTGCCAGCAGCCCCGAGCGGGGAGAGACTCTGTACTTC. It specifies CASSPERGETLYF.

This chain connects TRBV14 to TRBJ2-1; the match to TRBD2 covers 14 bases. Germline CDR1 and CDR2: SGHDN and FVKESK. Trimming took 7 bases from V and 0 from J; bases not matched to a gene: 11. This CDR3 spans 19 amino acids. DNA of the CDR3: TGTGCCAGCACCTTGGGACTAGCGGGGGCCAGAAGCTCCTACAATGAGCAGTTCTTC. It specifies CASTLGLAGARSSYNEQFF.

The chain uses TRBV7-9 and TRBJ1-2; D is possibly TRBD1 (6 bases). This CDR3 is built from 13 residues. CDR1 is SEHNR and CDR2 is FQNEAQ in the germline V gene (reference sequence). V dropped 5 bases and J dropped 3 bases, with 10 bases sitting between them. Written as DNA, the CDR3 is TGTGCCAGCAGCATACAGGGTGACTATGGCTACACCTTC. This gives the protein CASSIQGDYGYTF.

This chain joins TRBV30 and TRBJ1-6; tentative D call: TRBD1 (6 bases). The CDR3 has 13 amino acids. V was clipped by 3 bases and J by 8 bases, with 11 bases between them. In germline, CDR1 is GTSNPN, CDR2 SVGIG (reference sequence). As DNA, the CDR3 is TGTGCCTGGAGGGACAGCTACGATTCACCCCTCCACTTT. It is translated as CAWRDSYDSPLHF.

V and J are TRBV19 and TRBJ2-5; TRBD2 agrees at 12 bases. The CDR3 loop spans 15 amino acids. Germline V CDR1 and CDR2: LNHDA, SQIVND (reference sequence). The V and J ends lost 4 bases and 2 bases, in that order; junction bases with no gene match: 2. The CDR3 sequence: CASSTGLAGQETQYF. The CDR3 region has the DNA TGTGCCAGTAGTACCGGACTAGCGGGACAAGAGACCCAGTACTTC.

The CDR3 sequence: CASSLRGQDTGELFF. The CDR3 coding sequence is TGTGCCAGCAGTTTAAGGGGGCAGGACACCGGGGAGCTGTTTTTT. This rearrangement joins TRBV27 to TRBJ2-2, with 7 bases that match TRBD1. The length of the CDR3 is 15 residues. V shed 2 bases and J 3 bases; nucleotides not matched to a gene: 3. Germline CDR1 is MNHEY and CDR2 is SMNVEV (reference sequence).

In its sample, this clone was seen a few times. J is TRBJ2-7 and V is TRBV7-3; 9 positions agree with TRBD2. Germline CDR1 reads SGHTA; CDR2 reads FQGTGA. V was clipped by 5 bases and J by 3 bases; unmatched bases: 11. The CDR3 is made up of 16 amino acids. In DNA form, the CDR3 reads TGTGCCAGCAGCAAGTGGGCTAGCGGGGTAAACTACGAGCAGTACTTC. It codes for CASSKWASGVNYEQYF.